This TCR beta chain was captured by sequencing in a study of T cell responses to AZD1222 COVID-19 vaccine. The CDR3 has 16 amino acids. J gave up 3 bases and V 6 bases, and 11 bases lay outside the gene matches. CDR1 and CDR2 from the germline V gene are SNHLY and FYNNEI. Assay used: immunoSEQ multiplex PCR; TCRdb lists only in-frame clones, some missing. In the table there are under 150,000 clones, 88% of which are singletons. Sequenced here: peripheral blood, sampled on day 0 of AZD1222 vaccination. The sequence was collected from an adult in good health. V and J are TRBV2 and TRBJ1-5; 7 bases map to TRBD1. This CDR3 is CASRVDRSALNQPQHF. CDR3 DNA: TGTGCCAGCAGAGTGGACAGGTCAGCGCTCAATCAGCCCCAGCATTTT.